This T cell receptor (beta chain) was recorded in a study of blood T cells in healthy people across ages. Study as a whole: About one barcoded beta molecule per two T cells came from capture by template switching.

Donors ranged from about 6 to 90 years old and were healthy Caucasians in Russia. With a J-beta primer mix and a sample-barcoded 5' primer, a second PCR ran about 7 to 12 cycles. Every single cDNA molecule received a tag from a template-switch adaptor with 12 random nucleotides. TCRdb recomputed calls from the 5' RACE reads with MiXCR, one row per CDR3 protein. Among fewer than 950,000 distinct CDR3 sequences listed, roughly 34% were seen once. CDR3 size: 14 residues. After removal of 6 bases from V and 5 bases from J, the junction contained 5 bases not matched to a gene. The J gene is TRBJ2-2, the V gene TRBV12-3 or TRBV12-4; 8 bases are shared with TRBD1. The sequence was collected from a man aged 18 to 30 in good health. Sequencing used blood. Here the CDR3 DNA reads TGTGCCAGCAGGAGGACAGGGATTACCGGGGAGCTGTTTTTT. This translates into CASRRTGITGELFF.